Each of the 13 T cell receptor beta chains below was sequenced from the same sample in a study of cytomegalovirus exposure and HLA in healthy donors. PCR primers comprised 60 Vbeta and 13 Jbeta primers. Sequencing used immunoSEQ multiplex PCR; TCRdb keeps in-frame clones, though not all of them. The sample has some 200,000 clones; about 62% are singletons. Sequencing was done on a sample of PBMCs. The receptors come from a man in his forties in good health and CMV-seronegative.

V and J are TRBV7-3 and TRBJ2-2, with TRBD2 matching over 9 bases. In germline, CDR1 is SGHTA, CDR2 FQGTGA. V lost 5 bases to trimming and J lost 5 bases; unmatched junction nucleotides: 12. The CDR3 spans 17 residues. The CDR3 loop reads CASSRTQGLAGTGELFF. The DNA of the CDR3 is TGTGCCAGCAGCCGCACCCAGGGGCTAGCGGGGACCGGGGAGCTGTTTTTT.

The chain links TRBV7-9 to TRBJ2-3; possibly TRBD2 for D (5 bases). Looked up from germline, CDR1 is SEHNR and CDR2 is FQNEAQ (reference sequence). Trimming removed 8 bases at V and 1 base at J, with 16 bases between. There are 15 residues in the CDR3. In DNA, the CDR3 is TGTGCCAGCTACCCAGCGGTGTTCGGCACAGATACGCAGTATTTT. Translation gives CASYPAVFGTDTQYF. Drawing the rest from reference TRBV7-9 and TRBJ2-3, the complete variable domain is DTGVSQNPRHKITKRGQNVTFRCDPISEHNRLYWYRQTLGQGPEFLTYFQNEAQLEKSRLLSDRFSAERPKGSFSTLEIQRTEQGDSAMYLCASYPAVFGTDTQYFGPGTRLTVL.

The chain employs TRBV6-1 and TRBJ1-5, with TRBD1 as a possible D gene (6 bases). The germline V gene has CDR1 MNHNS and CDR2 SASEGT. This CDR3 region has 13 residues. The ends were cut back, 8 bases at V and 6 bases at J, with 14 bases in the middle. The CDR3: CASDGQFAQPQHF. The CDR3 bases are TGTGCCAGCGACGGACAGTTCGCTCAGCCCCAGCATTTT.

This clone was counted a single time. Sequence at one end of the junction differs from germline and may be a read error. J is TRBJ2-5 and V is TRBV7-7; D may be TRBD1 (5 bases). This CDR3 contains 14 residues. The germline V gene has CDR1 SSHAT and CDR2 FNYEAQ (reference sequence). CDR3 loop: CASSLSTAGETQYF. The CDR3 DNA reads TGTGCTAGCAGCTTATCGACAGCCGGGGAGACCCAGTACTTC.

The chain is built from TRBV7-9 and TRBJ1-6; tentatively, D is TRBD1 (5 bases). The CDR3 runs to 12 residues. V was clipped by 1 base and J by 16 bases, with 11 bases between them. CDR1 SEHNR and CDR2 FQNEAQ come from the germline V gene (reference sequence). The CDR3 DNA reads as TGTGCCAGCAGCTTAGGGGCAGGGCAGCTCCACTTT. This sequence encodes CASSLGAGQLHF.

The rearrangement uses TRBV5-1 and TRBJ2-5; TRBD2 agrees at 7 bases. The V and J ends lost 6 bases and 0 bases, in that order; junction bases with no gene match: 11. CDR1 and CDR2 from the germline V gene are SGHRS and YFSETQ. This CDR3 comprises 16 residues. As DNA, the CDR3 is TGCGCCAGCACCCCTTCCCCCACTAGCGACCAAGAGACCCAGTACTTC. Its translation is CASTPSPTSDQETQYF.

The chain has TRBV30 and TRBJ2-7, with 12 bases fitting TRBD1. The CDR3 has 16 amino acids. Looked up from germline, CDR1 is GTSNPN and CDR2 is SVGIG (reference sequence). J gave up 1 base and V 0 bases, and 4 bases lay outside the gene matches. CDR3 loop: CAWSVRGQGASYEQYF. The CDR3 nucleotides read TGTGCCTGGAGTGTAAGGGGACAGGGGGCTTCCTACGAGCAGTACTTC.

Only a few counts were recorded for this clone. The chain recombines TRBV30 with TRBJ2-7; 7 nucleotides match TRBD1. Germline CDR1 reads GTSNPN; CDR2 reads SVGIG (reference sequence). CDR3 length equals 12 residues. V gave up 4 bases and J gave up 9 bases; unmatched junction bases: 9. CDR3 nucleotides: TGTGCCTGGAACGCCGGGACAGAGGTGCAGTACTTC. The encoded protein is CAWNAGTEVQYF.

The J gene is TRBJ2-1, the V gene TRBV6-5, with D tentatively TRBD1 (6 bases). Germline assignment: CDR1 MNHEY and CDR2 SVGAGI. V was clipped by 4 bases and J by 4 bases, with 14 bases between them. The CDR3 loop spans 15 amino acids. The CDR3 loop reads CASSSLDREYNEQFF. The CDR3 nucleotides are TGTGCCAGCAGTTCCCTGGACAGAGAGTACAATGAGCAGTTCTTC.

V usage is TRBV5-1 and J usage is TRBJ2-1; 9 nucleotides align to TRBD2. Germline CDR1 reads SGHRS; CDR2 reads YFSETQ. The CDR3 runs 16 residues. With 3 bases clipped from V and 3 bases from J, the junction kept 7 bases outside the gene matches. The CDR3 loop is CASSSQLTSGYNEQFF. CDR3 nucleotide sequence: TGCGCCAGCAGCTCGCAACTGACTAGCGGCTACAATGAGCAGTTCTTC.

This clone was counted a few times. The chain carries TRBV18 and TRBJ1-5; tentatively, D is TRBD1 (6 bases). V lost 1 base, J lost 4 bases, and 11 bases lay in between. Germline V gene data show CDR1 as KGHSH and CDR2 as LQKENI. The CDR3 is 15 amino acids. The CDR3 protein is CASSPRTDKNQPQHF. The CDR3, as DNA: TGTGCCAGCTCACCACGGACAGACAAAAATCAGCCCCAGCATTTT. The full variable domain, with the rest looked up from reference TRBV18 and TRBJ1-5, is NAGVMQNPRHLVRRRGQEARLRCSPMKGHSHVYWYRQLPEEGLKFMVYLQKENIIDESGMPKERFSAEFPKEGPSILRIQQVVRGDSAAYFCASSPRTDKNQPQHFGDGTRLSIL.

The chain is built from TRBV9 and TRBJ2-1; D not certain. Germline assignment: CDR1 SGDLS and CDR2 YYNGEE. The CDR3 has 16 amino acids. V lost 4 bases and J lost 4, with 18 bases in between. CDR3 DNA sequence: TGTGCCAGCAGCCCTTCATTCGGAAGCGCTTACAATGAGCAGTTCTTC. Translating it yields CASSPSFGSAYNEQFF.

The V call is TRBV6-4, the J call TRBJ1-5; D unclear. The germline V gene encodes CDR1 MRHNA and CDR2 SNTAGT. The V gene lost 8 bases and the J gene lost 4 bases, with 18 bases spanning the gap. CDR3 length: 15 amino acids. The CDR3 nucleotides read TGTGCCAGCGCCCCATTCGGAGACTTTAATCAGCCCCAGCATTTT. It codes for CASAPFGDFNQPQHF.